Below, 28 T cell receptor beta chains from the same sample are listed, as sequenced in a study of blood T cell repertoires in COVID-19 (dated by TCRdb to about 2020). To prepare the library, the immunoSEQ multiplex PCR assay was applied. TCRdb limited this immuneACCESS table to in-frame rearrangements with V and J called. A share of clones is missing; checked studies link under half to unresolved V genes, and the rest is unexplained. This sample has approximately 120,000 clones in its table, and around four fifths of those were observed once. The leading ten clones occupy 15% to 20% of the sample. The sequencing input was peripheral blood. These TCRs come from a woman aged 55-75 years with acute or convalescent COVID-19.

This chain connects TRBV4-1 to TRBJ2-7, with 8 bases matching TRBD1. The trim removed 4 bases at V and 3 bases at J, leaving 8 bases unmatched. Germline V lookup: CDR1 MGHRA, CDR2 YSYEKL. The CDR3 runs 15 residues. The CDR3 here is CASSLQKGTGYEQYF. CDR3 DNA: TGCGCCAGCAGCCTACAAAAAGGGACAGGCTACGAGCAGTACTTC.

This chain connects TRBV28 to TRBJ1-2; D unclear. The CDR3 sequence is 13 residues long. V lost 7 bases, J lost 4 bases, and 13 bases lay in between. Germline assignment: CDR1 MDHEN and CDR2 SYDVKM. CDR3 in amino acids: CASKITALYGYTF. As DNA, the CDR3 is TGTGCCAGCAAAATCACAGCTCTCTATGGCTACACCTTC.

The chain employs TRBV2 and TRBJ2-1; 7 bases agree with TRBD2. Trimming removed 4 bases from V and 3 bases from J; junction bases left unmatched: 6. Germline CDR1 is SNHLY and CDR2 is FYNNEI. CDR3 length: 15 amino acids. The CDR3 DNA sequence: TGTGCCAGCAGTGTGGGGGGGGGAGACTACAATGAGCAGTTCTTC. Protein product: CASSVGGGDYNEQFF.

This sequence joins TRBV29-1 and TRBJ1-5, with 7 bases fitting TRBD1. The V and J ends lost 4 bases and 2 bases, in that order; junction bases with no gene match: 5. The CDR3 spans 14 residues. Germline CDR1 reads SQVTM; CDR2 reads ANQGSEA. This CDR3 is CSVALTGGNQPQHF. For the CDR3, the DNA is TGCAGCGTTGCCCTAACAGGGGGCAATCAGCCCCAGCATTTT.

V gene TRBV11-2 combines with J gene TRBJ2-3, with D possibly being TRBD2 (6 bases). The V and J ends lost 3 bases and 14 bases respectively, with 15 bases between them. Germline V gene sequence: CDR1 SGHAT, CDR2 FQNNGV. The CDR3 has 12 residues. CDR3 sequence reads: CASSLIAAPWYF. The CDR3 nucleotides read TGTGCCAGCAGCTTGATAGCGGCCCCGTGGTATTTT. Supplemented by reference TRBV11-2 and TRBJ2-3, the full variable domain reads EAGVAQSPRYKIIEKRQSVAFWCNPISGHATLYWYQQILGQGPKLLIQFQNNGVVDDSQLPKDRFSAERLKGVDSTLKIQPAKLEDSAVYLCASSLIAAPWYFGPGTRLTVL.

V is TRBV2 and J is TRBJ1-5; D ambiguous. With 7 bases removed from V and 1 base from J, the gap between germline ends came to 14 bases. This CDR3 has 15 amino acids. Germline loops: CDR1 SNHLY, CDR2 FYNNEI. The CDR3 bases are TGTGCCAGCATTCTTGAGGCGCGGAGCAATCAGCCCCAGCATTTT. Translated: CASILEARSNQPQHF.

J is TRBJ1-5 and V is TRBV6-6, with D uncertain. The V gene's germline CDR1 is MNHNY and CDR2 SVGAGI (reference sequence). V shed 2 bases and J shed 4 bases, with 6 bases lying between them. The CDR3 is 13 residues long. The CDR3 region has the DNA TGTGCCAGCAGTTACCGAGGGAATCAGCCCCAGCATTTT. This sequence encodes CASSYRGNQPQHF.

The CDR3, as DNA: TGTGCCAGCAGTGCGGGACAGGGGACGAACACCATATATTTT. Translated, it gives CASSAGQGTNTIYF. The chain couples TRBV2 to TRBJ1-3; TRBD1 matches at 10 bases. The CDR3 loop spans 14 amino acids. The J segment lost 7 bases and the V segment lost 4 bases, leaving 4 bases of the junction unmatched. Germline CDR1 reads SNHLY; CDR2 reads FYNNEI.

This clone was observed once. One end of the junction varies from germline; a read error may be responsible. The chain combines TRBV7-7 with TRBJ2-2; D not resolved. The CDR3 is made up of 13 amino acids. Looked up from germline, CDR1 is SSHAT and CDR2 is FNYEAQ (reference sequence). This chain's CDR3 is CASSLSPAGELFF. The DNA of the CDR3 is TGTGCTAGCAGCTTGTCCCCGGCCGGGGAGCTGTTTTTT.

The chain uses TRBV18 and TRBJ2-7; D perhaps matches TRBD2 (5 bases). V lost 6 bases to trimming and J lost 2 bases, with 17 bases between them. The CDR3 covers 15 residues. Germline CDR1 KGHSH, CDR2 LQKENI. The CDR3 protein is CASSPAVAPTYEQYF. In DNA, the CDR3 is TGTGCCAGCTCCCCCGCGGTAGCGCCGACCTACGAGCAGTACTTC.

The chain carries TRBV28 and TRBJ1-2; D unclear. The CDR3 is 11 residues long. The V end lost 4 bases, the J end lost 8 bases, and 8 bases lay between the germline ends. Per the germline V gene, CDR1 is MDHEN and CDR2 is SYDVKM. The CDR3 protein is CASSSTPGYTF. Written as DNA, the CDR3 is TGTGCCAGCAGTTCGACTCCAGGCTACACCTTC.

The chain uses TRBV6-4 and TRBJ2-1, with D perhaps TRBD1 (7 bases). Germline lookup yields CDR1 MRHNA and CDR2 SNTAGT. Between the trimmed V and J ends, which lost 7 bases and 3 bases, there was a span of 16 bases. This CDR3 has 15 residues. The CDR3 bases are TGTGCCAGCACCTCAGGACAGGAGGGCTACAATGAGCAGTTCTTC. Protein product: CASTSGQEGYNEQFF.

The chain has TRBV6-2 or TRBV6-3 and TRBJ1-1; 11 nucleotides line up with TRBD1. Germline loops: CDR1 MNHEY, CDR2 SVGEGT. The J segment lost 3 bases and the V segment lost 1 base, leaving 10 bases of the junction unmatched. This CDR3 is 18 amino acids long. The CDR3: CASSYFGTGGRGDTEAFF. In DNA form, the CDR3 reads TGTGCCAGCAGTTACTTTGGGACAGGGGGACGGGGAGACACTGAAGCTTTCTTT.

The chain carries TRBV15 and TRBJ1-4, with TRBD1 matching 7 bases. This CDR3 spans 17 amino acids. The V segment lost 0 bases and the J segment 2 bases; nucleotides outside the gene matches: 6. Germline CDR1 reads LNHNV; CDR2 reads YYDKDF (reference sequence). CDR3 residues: CATSREVRGWTNEKLFF. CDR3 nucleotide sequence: TGTGCCACCAGCAGAGAGGTCAGGGGGTGGACTAATGAAAAACTGTTTTTT.

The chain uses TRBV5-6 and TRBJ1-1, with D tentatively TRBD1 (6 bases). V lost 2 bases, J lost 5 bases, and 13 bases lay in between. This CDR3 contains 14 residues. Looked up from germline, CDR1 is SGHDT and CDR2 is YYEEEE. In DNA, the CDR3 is TGTGCCAGCAGCTTAGGGACACACGGAACTGAAGCTTTCTTT. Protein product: CASSLGTHGTEAFF.

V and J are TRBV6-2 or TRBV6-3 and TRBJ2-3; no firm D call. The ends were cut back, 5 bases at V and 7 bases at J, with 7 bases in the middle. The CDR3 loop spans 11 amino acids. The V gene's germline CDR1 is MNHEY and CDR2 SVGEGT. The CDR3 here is CASSRVHTQYF. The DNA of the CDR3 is TGTGCCAGCAGTCGGGTTCATACGCAGTATTTT.

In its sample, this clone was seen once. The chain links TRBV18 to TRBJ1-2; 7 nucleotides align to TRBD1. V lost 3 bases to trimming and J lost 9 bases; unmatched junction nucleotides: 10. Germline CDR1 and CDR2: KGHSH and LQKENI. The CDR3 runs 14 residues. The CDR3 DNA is TGTGCCAGCTCACCGGGACAGATTCCTCTAAGCTACACCTTC. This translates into CASSPGQIPLSYTF.

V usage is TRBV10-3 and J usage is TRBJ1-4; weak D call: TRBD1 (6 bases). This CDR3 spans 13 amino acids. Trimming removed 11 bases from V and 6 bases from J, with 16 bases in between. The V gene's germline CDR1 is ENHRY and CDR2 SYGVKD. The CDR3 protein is CAAGGAGDEKLFF. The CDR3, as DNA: TGTGCCGCCGGGGGGGCCGGAGATGAAAAACTGTTTTTT.

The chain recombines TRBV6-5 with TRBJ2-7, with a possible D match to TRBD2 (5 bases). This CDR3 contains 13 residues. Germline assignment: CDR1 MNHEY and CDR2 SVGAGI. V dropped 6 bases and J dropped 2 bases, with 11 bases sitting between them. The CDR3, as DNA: TGTGCCAGCAGGGGGTCCGGGGCCTACGAGCAGTACTTC. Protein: CASRGSGAYEQYF.

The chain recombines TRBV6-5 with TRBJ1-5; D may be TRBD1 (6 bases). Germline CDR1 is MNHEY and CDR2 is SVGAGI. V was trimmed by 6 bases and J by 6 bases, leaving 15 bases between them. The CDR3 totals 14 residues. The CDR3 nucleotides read TGTGCCAGCAGAGGTCCAGGGGAGGGTCAGCCCCAGCATTTT. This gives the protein CASRGPGEGQPQHF.

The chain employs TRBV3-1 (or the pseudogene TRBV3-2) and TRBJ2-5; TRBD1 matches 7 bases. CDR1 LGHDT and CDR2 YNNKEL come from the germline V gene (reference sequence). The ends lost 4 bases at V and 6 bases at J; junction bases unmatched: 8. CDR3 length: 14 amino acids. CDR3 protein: CASSLIRDRKTQYF. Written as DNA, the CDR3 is TGTGCCAGCAGCCTAATCCGGGACAGAAAGACCCAGTACTTC.

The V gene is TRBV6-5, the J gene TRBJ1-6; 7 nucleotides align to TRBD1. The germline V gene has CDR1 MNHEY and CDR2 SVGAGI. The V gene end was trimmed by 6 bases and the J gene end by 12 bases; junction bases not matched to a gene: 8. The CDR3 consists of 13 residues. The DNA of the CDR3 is TGTGCCAGCAGACCGGGACAGAAGTTACCCCTCCACTTT. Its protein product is CASRPGQKLPLHF.

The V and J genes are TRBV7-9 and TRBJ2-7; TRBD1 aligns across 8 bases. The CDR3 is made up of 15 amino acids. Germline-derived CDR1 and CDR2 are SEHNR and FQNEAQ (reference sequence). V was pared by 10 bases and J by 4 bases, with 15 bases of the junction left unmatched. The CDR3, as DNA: TGTGCCACCAATAAGGGGGCAGGGGGCCTTTACGAGCAGTACTTC. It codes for CATNKGAGGLYEQYF.

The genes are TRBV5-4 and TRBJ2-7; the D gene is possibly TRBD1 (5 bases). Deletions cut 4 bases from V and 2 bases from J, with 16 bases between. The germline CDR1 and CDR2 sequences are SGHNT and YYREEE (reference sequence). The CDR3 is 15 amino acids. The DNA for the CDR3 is TGTGCCAGCAGCCGCGGCTTAGAAGGGGCCTACGAGCAGTACTTC. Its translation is CASSRGLEGAYEQYF. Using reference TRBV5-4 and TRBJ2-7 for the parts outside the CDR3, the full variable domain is ETGVTQSPTHLIKTRGQQVTLRCSSQSGHNTVSWYQQALGQGPQFIFQYYREEENGRGNFPPRFSGLQFPNYSSELNVNALELDDSALYLCASSRGLEGAYEQYFGPGTRLTVT.

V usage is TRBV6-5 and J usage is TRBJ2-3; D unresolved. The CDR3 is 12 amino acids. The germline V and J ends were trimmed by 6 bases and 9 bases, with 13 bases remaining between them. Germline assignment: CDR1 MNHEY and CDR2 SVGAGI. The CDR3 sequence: CASSRIDRTQYF. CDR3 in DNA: TGTGCCAGCAGCCGTATTGATAGAACGCAGTATTTT.

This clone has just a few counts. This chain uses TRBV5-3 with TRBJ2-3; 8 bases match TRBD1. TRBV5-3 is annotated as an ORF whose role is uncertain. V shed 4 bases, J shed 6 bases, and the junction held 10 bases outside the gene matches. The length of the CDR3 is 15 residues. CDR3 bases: TGTGCCAGAAGCCCGGACAGGGACAACCCCGATACGCAGTATTTT. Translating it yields CARSPDRDNPDTQYF.

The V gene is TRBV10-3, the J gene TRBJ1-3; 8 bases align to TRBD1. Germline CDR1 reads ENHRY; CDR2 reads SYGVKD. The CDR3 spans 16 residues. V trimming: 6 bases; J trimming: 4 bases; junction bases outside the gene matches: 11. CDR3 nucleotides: TGTGCCATCAGGGTTGACAGGGGTTCGGGAGGAAACACCATATATTTT. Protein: CAIRVDRGSGGNTIYF.

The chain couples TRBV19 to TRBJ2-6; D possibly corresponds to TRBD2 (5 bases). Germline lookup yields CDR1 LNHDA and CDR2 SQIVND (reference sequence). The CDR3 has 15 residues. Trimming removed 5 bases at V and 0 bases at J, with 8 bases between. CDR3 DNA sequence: TGTGCCAGTAGTCGGGGTGACTCTGGGGCCAACGTCCTGACTTTC. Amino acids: CASSRGDSGANVLTF.